This record concerns one T cell receptor (beta chain) sequence. Antigen specificity is unknown. V lost 3 bases and J lost 5; bases outside the gene matches: 10. This CDR3 contains 16 residues. Germline V lookup: CDR1 MDHEN, CDR2 SYDVKM. TCRB immunosequencing input was roughly 500 nanograms of biopsy DNA per sample. Clones were read by immunoSEQ multiplex PCR, and TCRdb kept only the in-frame ones, dropping some. The top ten clones hold roughly 14% of a sample with around 5,000 clones, roughly 82% of them seen once. The sample is drawn from a study of T cell repertoires in ileal Crohn's disease. Study-level findings and limits: High-frequency clones were more common in sorted CD8 than CD4 cells. Active smokers at surgery had more clonal expansions than non-smokers. Every patient over 26.8% clonality showed endoscopic recurrence.

The chain is built from TRBV28 and TRBJ1-1, with TRBD1 identical over 9 bases. The receptor was derived from an adult with Crohn's disease. The sample comprised ileal tissue. CDR3 sequence reads: CASSFDPGQGMTEAFF. The CDR3 DNA is TGTGCCAGCAGTTTCGACCCCGGACAGGGGATGACTGAAGCTTTCTTT.